This TCR beta chain was profiled in a study of shared clonotypes between healthy human individuals. The length of the CDR3 is 13 residues. The V gene's germline CDR1 is SSHAT and CDR2 FNYEAQ (reference sequence). Method: immunoSEQ multiplex PCR; TCRdb's copy keeps in-frame clones and lacks some. Counted here are about 1.4 million clones, 96% occurring once; the ten biggest clones make up about 1.2%. Memory CD4+ cells were the fraction left after CD45RA+ naive selection. For this clone: The junction does not match germline at one end; this may be a read error.

Source material: naive CD4+ T cells sorted from blood. The subset denotes: CD45RA+ positively selected. The TCR comes from a man younger than 40 in good health. The chain has TRBV7-7 and TRBJ2-1; D call uncertain. This CDR3 is CASSLGPTDEQFF. The CDR3 nucleotides are TGTGCTAGCAGCTTAGGGCCTACCGATGAGCAGTTCTTC.